This paragraph covers one T cell receptor beta chain sequence. Data came from immunoSEQ multiplex PCR; TCRdb stores just in-frame clones and leaves some out. In the table there are fewer than 60,000 clones, around 96% of which are singletons. These data come from a study of technical replicates of blood from a few donors. V was clipped by 2 bases and J by 3 bases; unmatched bases: 5. This CDR3 is 15 amino acids long. The V gene's germline CDR1 is SGDLS and CDR2 YYNGEE. The chain carries TRBV9 and TRBJ2-5, with 9 bases lining up with TRBD2. The specimen sequenced was PBMCs. The source of this sequence is a human donor in good health. Some clones in this sample may be carry-over from other donors' samples. DNA for the CDR3: TGTGCCAGCAGCGTCGGACTAGCGATAAAAGAGACCCAGTACTTC. Protein sequence: CASSVGLAIKETQYF.